Detailed here is one TCR beta chain. The antigen is undetermined. The data are from a study of cytomegalovirus exposure and HLA in healthy donors. Overall study: The 90 to 150 validation repertoires matched the 650 to 850 first-cohort repertoires in platform, a later analysis reported.

Study-wide results and limits: Most TCR sequences were rare, but some public TCRs occurred in many donors. Among TCR beta chains, those listed as cytomegalovirus-associated numbered some 160. Reports showed the classifier diagnosing cytomegalovirus status with high specificity and sensitivity.

TCRdb's copy holds only in-frame clones and misses some; the assay was immunoSEQ multiplex PCR. The sample includes about 160,000 clones, approximately 96% seen only once; the top ten take under 0.9%. The specimen sequenced was PBMCs. The TCR sequence derives from a woman aged 18 to 35 in good health and CMV-seronegative.

CDR3: CASSDGDRTSGELFF. Here the CDR3 DNA reads TGTGCCAGCAGTGACGGAGATAGAACAAGCGGGGAGCTGTTTTTT. This chain links TRBV5-4 with TRBJ2-2; D is unclear. V dropped 5 bases and J dropped 7 bases, with 18 bases sitting between them. Germline CDR1 and CDR2: SGHNT and YYREEE (reference sequence). The CDR3 length is 15 residues.